This record concerns one T cell receptor (beta chain) sequence. Its antigen is unidentified. Only in-frame clones appear in the TCRdb table, and some are missing; sequencing was by immunoSEQ multiplex PCR. Of around 2.5 million clones in the sample, approximately 93% were seen once. The V gene's germline CDR1 is MNHEY and CDR2 SMNVEV (reference sequence). Trimming shortened V by 2 bases and J by 7 bases, and 11 bases separated the two germline ends. The CDR3 extends over 14 amino acids. These data originate in a study of shared clonotypes between healthy human individuals. Study-wide findings and caveats: Naive subsets, compared against memory subsets, generally had larger estimated richness values.

The sample consisted of naive CD4+ T cells from PBMCs. The subset here: CD45RA+ positively selected. The V gene is TRBV27, the J gene TRBJ1-4; D remains ambiguous. This TCR was recovered from a man aged 18 to 30 in good health. Some clones in this sample may be carry-over from other donors' samples. The CDR3 nucleotides read TGTGCCAGCAGTTTAGTTGATGTTGTTGAAAAACTGTTTTTT. This translates into CASSLVDVVEKLFF.